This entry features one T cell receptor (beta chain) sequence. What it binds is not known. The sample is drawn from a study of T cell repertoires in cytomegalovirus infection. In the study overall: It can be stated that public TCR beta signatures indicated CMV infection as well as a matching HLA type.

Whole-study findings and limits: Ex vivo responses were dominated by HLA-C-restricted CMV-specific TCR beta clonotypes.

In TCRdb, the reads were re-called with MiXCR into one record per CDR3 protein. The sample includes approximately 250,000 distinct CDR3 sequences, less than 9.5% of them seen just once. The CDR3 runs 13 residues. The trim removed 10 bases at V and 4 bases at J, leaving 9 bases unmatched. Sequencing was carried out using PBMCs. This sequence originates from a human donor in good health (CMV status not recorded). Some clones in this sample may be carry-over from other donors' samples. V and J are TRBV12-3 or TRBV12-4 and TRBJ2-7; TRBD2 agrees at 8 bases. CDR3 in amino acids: CATLGSGGYEQYF. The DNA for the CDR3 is TGTGCCACCCTCGGGAGCGGGGGTTACGAGCAGTACTTC.